Each of the 2 T cell receptor beta chains below was sequenced from the same sample in a study of blood T cell repertoires in COVID-19. Method: immunoSEQ multiplex PCR; TCRdb's copy keeps in-frame clones and lacks some. This sample has approximately 470,000 clones, with 87% found just once. Input material: PBMCs or T cells enriched from blood (not recorded which). The receptors shown here come from a woman under 30 who had recovered from COVID-19.

CDR3 amino acids: CASSPYPIFYTF. CDR3 bases: TGTGCCAGCTCACCCTACCCCATCTTCTACACCTTC. The chain uses TRBV18 and TRBJ1-2, with D unresolved. Germline V gene data show CDR1 as KGHSH and CDR2 as LQKENI. This CDR3 spans 12 amino acids. The germline V and J ends were trimmed by 3 bases and 10 bases, with 12 bases remaining between them. The variable domain in full, completed from reference TRBV18 and TRBJ1-2, reads NAGVMQNPRHLVRRRGQEARLRCSPMKGHSHVYWYRQLPEEGLKFMVYLQKENIIDESGMPKERFSAEFPKEGPSILRIQQVVRGDSAAYFCASSPYPIFYTFGSGTRLTVV.

The chain uses TRBV30 and TRBJ1-6; D not certain. Germline V gene lookup returns CDR1 GTSNPN and CDR2 SVGIG (reference sequence). The CDR3 has 14 residues. Trimming removed 1 base from V and 10 bases from J, with 14 bases in between. CDR3 nucleotides: TGTGCCTGGAGTGCCCCGGGAGCGCGGTCACCCCTCCACTTT. It encodes CAWSAPGARSPLHF.